This passage covers 28 T cell receptor beta chains from one sample sequenced in a study of T cells in Graves' hyperthyroidism and ophthalmopathy. RNA transcripts provided the source from which TCR beta CDR3 regions were amplified. Researchers ran a first-round RT-PCR on the TCR CDR3 using the HTBI primer set. A single record per CDR3 protein comes from TCRdb applying MiXCR to the multiplex PCR reads. The table has roughly 550,000 distinct CDR3 sequences, 15% to 20% seen once; the top ten hold about 31%. The sequenced material came from blood. Receptor source: a woman aged 25 to 39 with Graves' ophthalmopathy.

This clonotype appeared many times. The chain employs TRBV11-1 and TRBJ1-1; no firm D call. The CDR3 sequence is 17 residues long. With 3 bases removed from V and 1 base from J, the gap between germline ends came to 18 bases. CDR1 is SGHAT and CDR2 is FQDESV in the germline V gene (reference sequence). As DNA, the CDR3 is TGTGCCAGCAGCTTGGTGGTACCAACTGAAGGGAACACTGAAGCTTTCTTT. This encodes CASSLVVPTEGNTEAFF.

This clonotype was counted between two and nine times. The chain uses TRBV15 and TRBJ1-1, with D possibly being TRBD1 (5 bases). Germline assignment: CDR1 LNHNV and CDR2 YYDKDF (reference sequence). The CDR3 totals 15 residues. Trimming stripped 3 bases from V and 2 bases from J, with 13 bases between. In DNA, the CDR3 is TGTGCCACCAGCAGTGACAGTGGGGCAAACACTGAAGCTTTCTTT. Amino acid sequence: CATSSDSGANTEAFF.

At least ten counts were recorded for this clonotype. V gene TRBV18 combines with J gene TRBJ2-1; D gene uncertain. Germline assignment: CDR1 KGHSH and CDR2 LQKENI. The V gene lost 5 bases and the J gene lost 8 bases, with 13 bases spanning the gap. The CDR3 spans 13 residues. The CDR3 reads CASSTRPVDEQFF. CDR3 sequence (DNA): TGTGCCAGCTCAACCCGCCCGGTGGATGAGCAGTTCTTC.

This clonotype appeared many times. Here the CDR3 reads CASSPPAGTGEQYF. The CDR3 DNA reads TGTGCCAGCTCACCACCGGCAGGGACAGGCGAGCAGTACTTC. The V call is TRBV18, the J call TRBJ2-7, with 8 bases fitting TRBD1. V gave up 0 bases and J gave up 6 bases; unmatched junction bases: 4. CDR1 is KGHSH, CDR2 LQKENI, per germline. The CDR3 spans 14 residues.

The gene calls are TRBV7-8 and TRBJ2-7, with D unclear. In germline, CDR1 is SGHVS, CDR2 FQNEAQ. Trimming stripped 6 bases from V and 0 bases from J, with 6 bases between. The CDR3 contains 12 residues. DNA of the CDR3: TGTGCCAGCAGAGAAAACTCCTACGAGCAGTACTTC. This gives the protein CASRENSYEQYF.

This clonotype was observed a handful of times. The chain has TRBV20-1 and TRBJ2-7; D might be TRBD2 (5 bases). Germline loops: CDR1 DFQATT, CDR2 SNEGSKA (reference sequence). V lost 6 bases and J 0 bases, leaving 12 bases between the germline ends. The CDR3 totals 13 residues. This CDR3 reads CSAPRSDSYEQYF. CDR3 sequence (DNA): TGCAGTGCCCCGCGTAGCGACTCCTACGAGCAGTACTTC.

This clonotype was picked up many times. V is TRBV10-3 and J is TRBJ2-1, with D tentatively TRBD2 (5 bases). This CDR3 spans 17 amino acids. V lost 0 bases and J lost 8, with 20 bases in between. Germline V gives CDR1 ENHRY, CDR2 SYGVKD. The CDR3: CAISESEGTRPTYEQFF. CDR3 nucleotides: TGTGCCATCAGTGAGTCCGAGGGAACTCGACCTACCTATGAGCAGTTCTTC.

There are a few counts of this clonotype. The chain carries TRBV4-1 and TRBJ2-2; tentatively, D is TRBD1 (5 bases). The V and J ends lost 0 bases and 3 bases respectively, with 8 bases between them. The length of the CDR3 is 15 residues. CDR1 and CDR2 from the germline V gene are MGHRA and YSYEKL. The CDR3 sequence: CASSQDQGYTGELFF. The CDR3 region has the DNA TGCGCCAGCAGCCAAGACCAGGGTTACACCGGGGAGCTGTTTTTT.

The chain has TRBV6-1 and TRBJ1-1; TRBD1 is a possible D gene (5 bases). The CDR3 contains 12 residues. Deletions cut 7 bases from V and 4 bases from J, with 10 bases between. The germline gives CDR1 MNHNS, CDR2 SASEGT. The CDR3 DNA sequence: TGTGCCAGCACCACGGGGGGCACTGAAGCTTTCTTT. Its protein product is CASTTGGTEAFF.

V and J are TRBV9 and TRBJ2-2, with TRBD1 matching 7 bases. This CDR3 comprises 17 residues. Per germline, CDR1 SGDLS and CDR2 YYNGEE. The trim removed 4 bases at V and 0 bases at J, leaving 9 bases unmatched. The CDR3 region is CASSHDRTGANTGELFF. The CDR3 DNA sequence: TGTGCCAGCAGCCATGATAGGACAGGCGCGAACACCGGGGAGCTGTTTTTT.

The rearrangement links TRBV29-1 to TRBJ2-3; 7 positions agree with TRBD2. Germline V gene sequence: CDR1 SQVTM, CDR2 ANQGSEA. V gave up 3 bases and J gave up 5 bases; unmatched junction bases: 11. This CDR3 has 15 amino acids. CDR3 sequence: CSVDPFAGVEDTQYF. In nucleotides, the CDR3 is TGCAGCGTTGATCCTTTCGCGGGAGTGGAAGATACGCAGTATTTT.

Many counts were recorded for this clonotype. This sequence joins TRBV28 and TRBJ2-5, with D possibly matching TRBD2 (5 bases). The CDR3 consists of 16 residues. V was shortened by 2 bases and J by 5 bases, with 18 bases between the two germline ends. CDR1 and CDR2 (germline): MDHEN, SYDVKM. This chain's CDR3 is CASSLAGPSFGETQYF. CDR3 sequence (DNA): TGTGCCAGCAGTTTAGCGGGCCCATCTTTTGGGGAGACCCAGTACTTC.

The table lists this clonotype with many counts. The rearrangement joins TRBV3-1 to TRBJ2-7; D possibly corresponds to TRBD2 (5 bases). V was pared by 0 bases and J by 5 bases, with 8 bases between. The CDR3 runs 13 residues. Germline V gives CDR1 LGHDT, CDR2 YNNKEL (reference sequence). The CDR3 sequence is CASSQERADEQYF. The CDR3 nucleotides are TGTGCCAGCAGCCAAGAGCGGGCTGACGAGCAGTACTTC.

This clonotype has more than one count but fewer than ten. The chain has TRBV27 and TRBJ2-3, with unresolved D. CDR3 length: 15 amino acids. Germline assignment: CDR1 MNHEY and CDR2 SMNVEV (reference sequence). V lost 3 bases and J 2 bases, leaving 12 bases between the germline ends. This chain's CDR3 is CASSFSPISTDTQYF. The CDR3, as DNA: TGTGCCAGCAGTTTTTCCCCAATATCCACAGATACGCAGTATTTT.

Notes on this clonotype: It may be a read error: a sequence one base away is much more abundant. V gene TRBV7-2 combines with J gene TRBJ2-1; 7 bases fit TRBD1. The CDR3 has 15 residues. Germline V gene sequence: CDR1 SGHTA, CDR2 FQGNSA. CDR3 protein: CASSLEGAAYDEQFF. The CDR3 DNA reads TGTGCCAGCAGCTTAGAGGGGGCGGCCTACGATGAGCAGTTCTTC.

This clonotype was recorded many times. In DNA, the CDR3 is TGCAGCGTTGCGTTTCTAGATAACTCCTACAATGAGCAGTTCTTC. Protein sequence: CSVAFLDNSYNEQFF. This chain links TRBV29-1 with TRBJ2-1; D call uncertain. Deletions cut 4 bases from V and 0 bases from J, with 13 bases between. The CDR3 runs 15 residues. The germline gives CDR1 SQVTM, CDR2 ANQGSEA.

Comment on this clonotype: A single base separates this from a much larger clone, so it may be a read error. The conserved phenylalanine or tryptophan is not found at the CDR3 terminus, so this likely reflects a read error. The chain couples TRBV7-2 to TRBJ1-1; 9 bases are shared with TRBD1. The CDR3 consists of 13 residues. The V gene end was trimmed by 5 bases and the J gene end by 6 bases; junction bases not matched to a gene: 4. Germline V gives CDR1 SGHTA, CDR2 FQGNSA. Written as DNA, the CDR3 is TGTGCCAGCAGCCTACAGGGGGCGGCTGAAGCTTTCCTT. It translates to CASSLQGAAEAFL.

The chain is built from TRBV10-2 and TRBJ2-3; 10 bases line up with TRBD1. J gave up 2 bases and V 6 bases, and 11 bases lay outside the gene matches. Germline V lookup: CDR1 WSHSY, CDR2 SAAADI. The CDR3 sequence is 17 residues long. CDR3: CASRYFTGTGDTDTQYF. The CDR3, as DNA: TGCGCCAGCAGATACTTTACCGGGACAGGGGACACAGATACGCAGTATTTT.

This chain uses TRBV5-8 with TRBJ2-7; 7 bases map to TRBD2. Germline V gene sequence: CDR1 SGHTS, CDR2 YDEGEE. There are 16 residues in the CDR3. Trimming at V came to 4 bases and at J to 6 bases, leaving 16 bases not matched to a gene. CDR3 nucleotide sequence: TGTGCCAGCAGCCGACTGGTCGTGGAGCGGGATTCCGAGCAGTACTTC. This codes for CASSRLVVERDSEQYF. Using reference TRBV5-8 and TRBJ2-7 for the parts outside the CDR3, the full variable domain is EAGVTQSPTHLIKTRGQQATLRCSPISGHTSVYWYQQALGLGLQFLLWYDEGEERNRGNFPPRFSGRQFPNYSSELNVNALELEDSALYLCASSRLVVERDSEQYFGPGTRLTVT.

This clonotype was counted ten times or more. The V gene is TRBV30, the J gene TRBJ2-2, with D perhaps matching TRBD1 (5 bases). The CDR3 runs 15 residues. Germline V gene sequence: CDR1 GTSNPN, CDR2 SVGIG (reference sequence). The V gene lost 0 bases and the J gene lost 7 bases, with 15 bases spanning the gap. This chain's CDR3 is CAWSVIRGYGGELFF. CDR3 DNA: TGTGCCTGGAGTGTAATAAGGGGCTATGGCGGGGAGCTGTTTTTT.

This clonotype was found many times. V usage is TRBV5-1 and J usage is TRBJ2-3; D is undetermined. Trimming left V 0 bases short and J 2 bases short, with 13 bases between. Germline V lookup: CDR1 SGHRS, CDR2 YFSETQ. The CDR3 runs to 16 residues. For the CDR3, the DNA is TGCGCCAGCAGCTTGGAGCAGCTTCTTAACACAGATACGCAGTATTTT. Translating it yields CASSLEQLLNTDTQYF.

This clonotype showed up many times. This chain connects TRBV20-1 to TRBJ1-3, with D unresolved. The CDR3 extends over 11 amino acids. V was trimmed by 5 bases and J by 4 bases, leaving 6 bases between them. The germline gives CDR1 DFQATT, CDR2 SNEGSKA (reference sequence). Here the CDR3 DNA reads TGCAGTGCTGTTGGGGGAAACACCATATATTTT. It is translated as CSAVGGNTIYF.

This clonotype was seen many times. The chain employs TRBV18 and TRBJ2-1; D is uncertain. With 3 bases removed from V and 8 bases from J, the gap between germline ends came to 11 bases. CDR3 length: 13 amino acids. Germline CDR1 and CDR2: KGHSH and LQKENI. This CDR3 is CASSPFRLDEQFF. DNA for the CDR3: TGTGCCAGCTCACCCTTTCGTTTGGATGAGCAGTTCTTC. Drawing the rest from reference TRBV18 and TRBJ2-1, the complete variable domain is NAGVMQNPRHLVRRRGQEARLRCSPMKGHSHVYWYRQLPEEGLKFMVYLQKENIIDESGMPKERFSAEFPKEGPSILRIQQVVRGDSAAYFCASSPFRLDEQFFGPGTRLTVL.

This clonotype was recorded many times. V is TRBV28 and J is TRBJ1-3, with D possibly being TRBD1 (5 bases). The germline CDR1 and CDR2 sequences are MDHEN and SYDVKM. The CDR3 sequence is 16 residues long. V was clipped by 3 bases and J by 0 bases, with 12 bases between them. CDR3 sequence reads: CASSFSGRLSGNTIYF. The CDR3 region has the DNA TGTGCCAGCAGTTTCTCGGGACGGCTCTCTGGAAACACCATATATTTT.

This clonotype has just a few counts. V gene TRBV29-1 combines with J gene TRBJ2-3, with 7 bases aligning to TRBD2. Unmatched junction bases numbered 9, after V lost 6 bases and J lost 0 bases. CDR1 is SQVTM and CDR2 is ANQGSEA in the germline V gene. The CDR3 runs to 15 residues. CDR3 DNA sequence: TGCAGCGTCATGGGGGGGATAGGTAGCACAGATACGCAGTATTTT. It yields the protein CSVMGGIGSTDTQYF.

This clonotype was detected many times. The chain combines TRBV2 with TRBJ2-1, with a possible D match to TRBD2 (6 bases). The CDR3 is made up of 17 amino acids. The V and J ends lost 0 bases and 0 bases respectively, with 12 bases between them. The germline V gene encodes CDR1 SNHLY and CDR2 FYNNEI. The CDR3 protein is CASSEATSPTSYNEQFF. The CDR3 DNA follows: TGTGCCAGCAGTGAAGCTACTAGCCCGACCTCCTACAATGAGCAGTTCTTC. Complete variable domain (other parts from reference TRBV2 and TRBJ2-1): EPEVTQTPSHQVTQMGQEVILRCVPISNHLYFYWYRQILGQKVEFLVSFYNNEISEKSEIFDDQFSVERPDGSNFTLKIRSTKLEDSAMYFCASSEATSPTSYNEQFFGPGTRLTVL.

This sequence joins TRBV7-2 and TRBJ1-1; 7 nucleotides align to TRBD1. CDR3 length: 14 residues. Germline V lookup: CDR1 SGHTA, CDR2 FQGNSA. V shed 6 bases and J 2 bases; nucleotides not matched to a gene: 6. CDR3 nucleotides: TGTGCCAGCAGGTCAGGGGGGTATAACACTGAAGCTTTCTTT. Translation: CASRSGGYNTEAFF. Full variable domain (rest looked up from reference TRBV7-2 and TRBJ1-1): GAGVSQSPSNKVTEKGKDVELRCDPISGHTALYWYRQSLGQGLEFLIYFQGNSAPDKSGLPSDRFSAERTGGSVSTLTIQRTQQEDSAVYLCASRSGGYNTEAFFGQGTRLTVV.

This clonotype was counted at least ten times. The gene calls are TRBV28 and TRBJ1-2; 9 nucleotides line up with TRBD1. With V trimmed by 6 bases and J by 0 bases, 8 bases remained unmatched. This CDR3 spans 16 amino acids. Looked up from germline, CDR1 is MDHEN and CDR2 is SYDVKM. The CDR3 protein is CASRPGQGLSNYGYTF. Here the CDR3 DNA reads TGTGCCAGCAGACCGGGACAGGGCCTATCTAACTATGGCTACACCTTC.